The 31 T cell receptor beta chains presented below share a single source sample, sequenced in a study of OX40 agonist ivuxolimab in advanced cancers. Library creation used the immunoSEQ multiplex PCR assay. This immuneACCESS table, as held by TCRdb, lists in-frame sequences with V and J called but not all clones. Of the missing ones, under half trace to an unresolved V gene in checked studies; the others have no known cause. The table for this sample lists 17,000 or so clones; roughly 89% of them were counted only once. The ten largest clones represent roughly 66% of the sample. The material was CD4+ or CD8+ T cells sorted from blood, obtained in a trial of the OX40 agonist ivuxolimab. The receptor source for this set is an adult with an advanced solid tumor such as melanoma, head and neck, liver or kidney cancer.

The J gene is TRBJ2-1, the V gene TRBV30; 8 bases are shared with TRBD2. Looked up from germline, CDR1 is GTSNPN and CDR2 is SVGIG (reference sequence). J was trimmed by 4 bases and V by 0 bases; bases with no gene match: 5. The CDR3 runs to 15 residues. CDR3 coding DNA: TGTGCCTGGAGTGTGATGGGACTAGGTTACAATGAGCAGTTCTTC. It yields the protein CAWSVMGLGYNEQFF.

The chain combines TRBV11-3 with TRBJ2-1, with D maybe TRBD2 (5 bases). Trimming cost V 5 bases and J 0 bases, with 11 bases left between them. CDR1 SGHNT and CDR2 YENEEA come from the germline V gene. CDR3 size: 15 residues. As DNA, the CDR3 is TGTGCCAGCAGCCCCCATGGGAGCTCCTACAATGAGCAGTTCTTC. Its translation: CASSPHGSSYNEQFF.

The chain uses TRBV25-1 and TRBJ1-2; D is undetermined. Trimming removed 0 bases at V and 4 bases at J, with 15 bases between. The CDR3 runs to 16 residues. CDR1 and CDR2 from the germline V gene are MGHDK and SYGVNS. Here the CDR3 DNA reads TGTGCCAGCAGTGAATATTCGTCACCCTCAAGCTATGGCTACACCTTC. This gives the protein CASSEYSSPSSYGYTF.

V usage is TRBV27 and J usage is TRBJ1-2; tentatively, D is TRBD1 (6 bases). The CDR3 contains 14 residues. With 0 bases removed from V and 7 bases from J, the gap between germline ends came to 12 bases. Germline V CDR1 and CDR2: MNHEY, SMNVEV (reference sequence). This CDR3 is CASSLSVGARGYTF. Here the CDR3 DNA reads TGTGCCAGCAGTTTATCGGTGGGGGCGCGTGGCTACACCTTC.

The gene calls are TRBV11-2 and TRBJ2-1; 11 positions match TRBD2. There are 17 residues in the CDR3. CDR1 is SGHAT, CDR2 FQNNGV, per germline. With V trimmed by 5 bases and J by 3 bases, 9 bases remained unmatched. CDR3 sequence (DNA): TGTGCCAGCAGCGCCGAAATTAGCGGGAGGGACTACAATGAGCAGTTCTTC. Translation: CASSAEISGRDYNEQFF. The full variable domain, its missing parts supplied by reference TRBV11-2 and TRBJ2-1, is EAGVAQSPRYKIIEKRQSVAFWCNPISGHATLYWYQQILGQGPKLLIQFQNNGVVDDSQLPKDRFSAERLKGVDSTLKIQPAKLEDSAVYLCASSAEISGRDYNEQFFGPGTRLTVL.

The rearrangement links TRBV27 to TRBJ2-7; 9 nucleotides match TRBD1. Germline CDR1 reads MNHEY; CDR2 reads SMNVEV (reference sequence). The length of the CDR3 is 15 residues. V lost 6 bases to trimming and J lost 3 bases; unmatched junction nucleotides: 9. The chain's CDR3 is CASSVTGQGGYEQYF. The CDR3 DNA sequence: TGTGCCAGCAGCGTAACGGGACAGGGAGGCTACGAGCAGTACTTC.

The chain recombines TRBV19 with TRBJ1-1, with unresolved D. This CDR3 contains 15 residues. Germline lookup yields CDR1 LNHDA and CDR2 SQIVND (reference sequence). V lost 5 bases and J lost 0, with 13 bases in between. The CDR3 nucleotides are TGTGCCAGTAGTCCCTTTGGAGGAATGAACACTGAAGCTTTCTTT. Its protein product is CASSPFGGMNTEAFF.

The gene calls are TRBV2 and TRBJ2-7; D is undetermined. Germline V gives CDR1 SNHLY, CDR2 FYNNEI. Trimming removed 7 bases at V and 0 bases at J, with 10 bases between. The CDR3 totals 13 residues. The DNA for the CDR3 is TGTGCCAGCAATGGGTACAGCTCCTACGAGCAGTACTTC. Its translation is CASNGYSSYEQYF.

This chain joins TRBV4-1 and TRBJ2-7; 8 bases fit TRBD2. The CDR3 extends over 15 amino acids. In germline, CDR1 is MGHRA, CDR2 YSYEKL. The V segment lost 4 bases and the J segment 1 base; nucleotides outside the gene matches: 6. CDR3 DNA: TGCGCCAGCAGCCTGGGGGCGGGGGGATCCTACGAGCAGTACTTC. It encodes CASSLGAGGSYEQYF.

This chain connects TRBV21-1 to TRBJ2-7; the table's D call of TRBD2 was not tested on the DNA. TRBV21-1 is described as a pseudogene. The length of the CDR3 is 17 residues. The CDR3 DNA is TGTGCCAGCAGCAGAACCCGGAGTAGCGGGAGCGTCTACGAGCAGTACTTC. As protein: CASSRTRSSGSVYEQYF.

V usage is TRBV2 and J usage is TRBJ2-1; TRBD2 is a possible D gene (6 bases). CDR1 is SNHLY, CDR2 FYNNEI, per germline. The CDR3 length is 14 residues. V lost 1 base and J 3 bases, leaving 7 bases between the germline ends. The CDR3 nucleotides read TGTGCCAGCAGTGAAGGGGGACTCTACAATGAGCAGTTCTTC. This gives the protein CASSEGGLYNEQFF.

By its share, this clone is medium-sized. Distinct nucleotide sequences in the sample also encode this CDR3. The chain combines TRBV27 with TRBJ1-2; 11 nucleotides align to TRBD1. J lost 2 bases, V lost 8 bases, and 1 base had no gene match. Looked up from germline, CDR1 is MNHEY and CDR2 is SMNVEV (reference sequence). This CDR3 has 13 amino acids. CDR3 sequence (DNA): TGTGCCAGCTGGGACAGGGGGAACTATGGCTACACCTTC. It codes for CASWDRGNYGYTF.

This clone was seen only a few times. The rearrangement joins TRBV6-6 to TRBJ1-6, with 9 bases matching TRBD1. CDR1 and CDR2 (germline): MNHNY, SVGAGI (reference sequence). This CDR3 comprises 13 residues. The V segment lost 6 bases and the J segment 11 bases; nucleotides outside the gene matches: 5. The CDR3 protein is CASRGTGMAPLHF. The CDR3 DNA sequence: TGTGCCAGCAGGGGGACAGGGATGGCACCCCTCCACTTT.

CDR3 residues: CASSLPGREQYF. In DNA form, the CDR3 reads TGTGCCAGCAGCCTCCCAGGGCGCGAGCAGTACTTC. The rearrangement joins TRBV7-2 to TRBJ2-7; D is possibly TRBD1 (5 bases). Germline CDR1 reads SGHTA; CDR2 reads FQGNSA. The CDR3 runs 12 residues. The V and J ends lost 5 bases and 6 bases respectively, with 11 bases between them.

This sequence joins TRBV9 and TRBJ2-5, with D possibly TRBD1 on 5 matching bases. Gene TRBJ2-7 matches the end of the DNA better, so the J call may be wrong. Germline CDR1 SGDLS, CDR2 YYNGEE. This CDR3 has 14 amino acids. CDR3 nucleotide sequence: TGTGCCAGCAGCGCCTTCGACAGTGACCACGAGCAGTACTTC. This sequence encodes CASSAFDSDHEQYF.

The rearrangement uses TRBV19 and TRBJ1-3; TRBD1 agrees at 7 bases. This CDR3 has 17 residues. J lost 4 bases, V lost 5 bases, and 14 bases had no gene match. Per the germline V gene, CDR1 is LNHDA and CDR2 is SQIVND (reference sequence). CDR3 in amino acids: CASSFNPQGYGGNTIYF. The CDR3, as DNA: TGTGCCAGTAGTTTCAACCCACAGGGGTATGGGGGAAACACCATATATTTT.

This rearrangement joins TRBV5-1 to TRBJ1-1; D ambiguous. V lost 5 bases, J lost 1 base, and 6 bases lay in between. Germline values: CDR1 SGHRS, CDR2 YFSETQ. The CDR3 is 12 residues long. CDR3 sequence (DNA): TGCGCCAGCAGACTGGGGAACACTGAAGCTTTCTTT. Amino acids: CASRLGNTEAFF.

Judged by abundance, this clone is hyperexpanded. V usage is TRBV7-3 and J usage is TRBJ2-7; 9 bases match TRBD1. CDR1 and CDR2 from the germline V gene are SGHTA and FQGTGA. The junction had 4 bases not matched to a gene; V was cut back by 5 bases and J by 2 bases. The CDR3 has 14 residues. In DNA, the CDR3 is TGTGCCAGCAGCCCATGGACAGGGGCCTACGAGCAGTACTTC. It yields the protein CASSPWTGAYEQYF.

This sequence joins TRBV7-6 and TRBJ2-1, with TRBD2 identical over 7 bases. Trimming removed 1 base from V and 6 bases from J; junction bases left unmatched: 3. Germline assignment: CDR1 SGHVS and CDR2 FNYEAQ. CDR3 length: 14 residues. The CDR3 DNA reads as TGTGCCAGCAGCTTAGGGGGGGGTAGCAATGAGCAGTTCTTC. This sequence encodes CASSLGGGSNEQFF.

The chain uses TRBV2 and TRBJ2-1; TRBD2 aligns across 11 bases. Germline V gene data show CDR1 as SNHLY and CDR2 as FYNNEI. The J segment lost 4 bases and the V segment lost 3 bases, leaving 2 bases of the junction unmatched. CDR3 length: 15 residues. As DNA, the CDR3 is TGTGCCAGCAGTGAGACTAGCGGGACTTACAATGAGCAGTTCTTC. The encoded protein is CASSETSGTYNEQFF.

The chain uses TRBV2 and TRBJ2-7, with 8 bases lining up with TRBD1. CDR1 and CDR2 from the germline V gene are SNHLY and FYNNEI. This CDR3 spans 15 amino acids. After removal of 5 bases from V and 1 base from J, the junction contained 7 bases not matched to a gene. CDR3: CASSRGTGGSYEQYF. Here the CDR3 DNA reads TGTGCCAGCAGTCGAGGGACAGGAGGGTCCTACGAGCAGTACTTC.

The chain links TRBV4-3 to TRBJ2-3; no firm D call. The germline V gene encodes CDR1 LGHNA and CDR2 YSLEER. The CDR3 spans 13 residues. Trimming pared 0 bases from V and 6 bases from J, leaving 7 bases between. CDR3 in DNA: TGCGCCAGCAGCCAAGAAGTGGGTGATACGCAGTATTTT. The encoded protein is CASSQEVGDTQYF.

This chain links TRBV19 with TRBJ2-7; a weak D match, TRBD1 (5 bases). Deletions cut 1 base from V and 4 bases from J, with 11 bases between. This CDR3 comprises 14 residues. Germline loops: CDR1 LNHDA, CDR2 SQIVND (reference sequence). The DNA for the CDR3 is TGTGCCAGTAGTATAGGTAGGGGAAAGTACGAGCAGTACTTC. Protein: CASSIGRGKYEQYF.

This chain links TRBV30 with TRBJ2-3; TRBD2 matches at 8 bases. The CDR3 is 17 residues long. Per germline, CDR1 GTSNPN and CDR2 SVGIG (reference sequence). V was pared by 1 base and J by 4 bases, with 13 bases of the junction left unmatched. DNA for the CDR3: TGTGCCTGGAGTGGATGGACTCTAGCGGGCATCGCAGATACGCAGTATTTT. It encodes CAWSGWTLAGIADTQYF.

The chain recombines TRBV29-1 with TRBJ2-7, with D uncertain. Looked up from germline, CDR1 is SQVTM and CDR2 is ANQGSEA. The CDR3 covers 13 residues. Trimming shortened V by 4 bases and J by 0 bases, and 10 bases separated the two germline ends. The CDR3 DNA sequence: TGCAGCGTTGTCTTCGTCACCTCCTACGAGCAGTACTTC. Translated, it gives CSVVFVTSYEQYF.

CDR3 bases: TGTGCCAGCAGCTTGGTTACTAGCGGGGCCTACGAGCAGTACTTC. The encoded protein is CASSLVTSGAYEQYF. The chain joins TRBV5-4 to TRBJ2-7; 10 nucleotides line up with TRBD2. V shed 0 bases and J 2 bases; nucleotides not matched to a gene: 2. Per the germline V gene, CDR1 is SGHNT and CDR2 is YYREEE (reference sequence). This CDR3 spans 15 amino acids.

The CDR3 sequence: CASSIGQSSYNEQFF. CDR3 in DNA: TGTGCCAGCAGCATCGGACAGAGCTCCTACAATGAGCAGTTCTTC. The rearrangement links TRBV9 to TRBJ2-1; maybe TRBD1 (6 bases). The CDR3 length is 15 residues. CDR1 and CDR2 from the germline V gene are SGDLS and YYNGEE. Trimming took 4 bases from V and 0 from J, leaving 11 bases between them.

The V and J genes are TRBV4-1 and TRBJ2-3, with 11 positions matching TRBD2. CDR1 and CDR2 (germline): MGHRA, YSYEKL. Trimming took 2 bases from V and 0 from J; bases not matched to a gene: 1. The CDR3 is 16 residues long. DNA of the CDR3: TGCGCCAGCAGCCAAACTAGCGGGAGCAGCACAGATACGCAGTATTTT. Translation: CASSQTSGSSTDTQYF.

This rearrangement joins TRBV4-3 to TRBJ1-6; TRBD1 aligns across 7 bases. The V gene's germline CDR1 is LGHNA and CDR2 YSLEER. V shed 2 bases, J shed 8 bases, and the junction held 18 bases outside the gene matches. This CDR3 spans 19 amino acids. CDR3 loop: CASSQYDRVGLKSDSPLHF. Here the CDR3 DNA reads TGCGCCAGCAGCCAATACGACAGGGTCGGACTCAAGAGTGATTCACCCCTCCACTTT.

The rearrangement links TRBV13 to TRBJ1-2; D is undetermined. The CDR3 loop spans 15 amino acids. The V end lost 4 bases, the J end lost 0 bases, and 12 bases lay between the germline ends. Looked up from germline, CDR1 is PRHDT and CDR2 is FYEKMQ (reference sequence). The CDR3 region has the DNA TGTGCCAGCAGCTCGAGGGATAAAGCTAACTATGGCTACACCTTC. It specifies CASSSRDKANYGYTF.

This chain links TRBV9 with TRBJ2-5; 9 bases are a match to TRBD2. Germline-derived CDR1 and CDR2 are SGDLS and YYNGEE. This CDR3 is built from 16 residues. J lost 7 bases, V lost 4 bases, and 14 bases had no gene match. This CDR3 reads CASSPGTSPVEGTQYF. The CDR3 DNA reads TGTGCCAGCAGCCCCGGGACTAGCCCTGTCGAGGGGACCCAGTACTTC.